This T cell receptor (beta chain) was recovered during a study of T cell clones after liver transplantation. To note about this clone: The antigen is unknown.

TCRdb's copy holds only in-frame clones and misses some; the assay was immunoSEQ multiplex PCR. The repertoire includes over 15,000 clones, approximately 88% of them detected once, and approximately 13% sits in the top ten. Germline V gives CDR1 SEHNR, CDR2 FQNEAQ (reference sequence). V lost 1 base, J lost 5 bases, and 6 bases lay in between. There are 12 residues in the CDR3. Overall study findings and caveats: Graft donor-reactive T cells may have migrated into the graft rather than being deleted.

The source is a human donor who received a liver transplant. The chain joins TRBV7-9 to TRBJ2-7; D remains ambiguous. The input for sequencing was CD8+ T cells from blood, taken before liver transplant. The CDR3 DNA sequence: TGTGCCAGCAGCTTAGGTACCAACGAGCAGTACTTC. As protein: CASSLGTNEQYF.